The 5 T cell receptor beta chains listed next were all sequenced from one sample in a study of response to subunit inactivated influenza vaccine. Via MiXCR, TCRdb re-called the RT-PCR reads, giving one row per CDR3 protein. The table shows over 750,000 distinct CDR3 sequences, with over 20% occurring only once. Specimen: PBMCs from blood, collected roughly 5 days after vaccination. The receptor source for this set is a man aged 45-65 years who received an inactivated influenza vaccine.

The chain's CDR3 is CASLLGGVMNTEAFF. The CDR3 region has the DNA TGTGCCAGCCTCCTGGGGGGGGTCATGAACACTGAAGCTTTCTTT. V and J are TRBV28 and TRBJ1-1, with a weak D call TRBD1 (5 bases). The CDR3 sequence is 15 residues long. The V and J ends lost 8 bases and 0 bases respectively, with 16 bases between them. CDR1 MDHEN and CDR2 SYDVKM come from the germline V gene.

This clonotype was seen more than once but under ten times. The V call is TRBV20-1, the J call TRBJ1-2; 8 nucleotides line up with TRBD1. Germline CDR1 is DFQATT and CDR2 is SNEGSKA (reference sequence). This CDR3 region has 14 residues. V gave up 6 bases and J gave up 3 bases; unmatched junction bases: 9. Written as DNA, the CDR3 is TGCAGTGCCATCCGGGACAGGCCCCACTATGGCTACACCTTC. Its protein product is CSAIRDRPHYGYTF.

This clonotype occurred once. CDR3 DNA: TGCGCCAGCAGCCCCCAGGGGGGGGTCGGTGAAAAACTGTTTTTT. As protein: CASSPQGGVGEKLFF. The V and J genes are TRBV4-3 and TRBJ1-4; 7 bases align to TRBD1. V lost 4 bases to trimming and J lost 7 bases; unmatched junction nucleotides: 9. This CDR3 contains 15 residues. CDR1 is LGHNA and CDR2 is YSLEER in the germline V gene.

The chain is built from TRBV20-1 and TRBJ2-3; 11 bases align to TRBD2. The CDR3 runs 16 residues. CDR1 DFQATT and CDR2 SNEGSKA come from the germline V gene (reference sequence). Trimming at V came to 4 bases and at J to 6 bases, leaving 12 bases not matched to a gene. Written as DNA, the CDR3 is TGCAGTGCTACTTTCCTACTAGCGGGAGCTTGGGATACGCAGTATTTT. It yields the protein CSATFLLAGAWDTQYF.

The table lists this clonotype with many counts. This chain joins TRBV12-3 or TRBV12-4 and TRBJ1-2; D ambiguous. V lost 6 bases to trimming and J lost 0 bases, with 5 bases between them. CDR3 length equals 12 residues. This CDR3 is CASSRANYGYTF. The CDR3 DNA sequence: TGTGCCAGCAGCCGAGCTAACTATGGCTACACCTTC.